What follows are 20 T cell receptor beta chains derived from one specimen sequenced in a study of Tregs in tolerant kidney transplant recipients. TCRdb's copy holds only in-frame clones and misses some; the assay was immunoSEQ multiplex PCR. The sample lists fewer than 80,000 clones; about 89% were seen once. The sample in question was CD4+ T cells from blood, obtained before the transplant. The source is a human donor who received a combined kidney and bone marrow transplant.

Only a few counts were recorded for this clone. This rearrangement joins TRBV6-5 to TRBJ2-7; TRBD2 might be the D (6 bases). The CDR3 spans 15 residues. Germline loops: CDR1 MNHEY, CDR2 SVGAGI. V gave up 2 bases and J gave up 7 bases, with 18 bases separating them. CDR3: CASSYSGQPGGEQYF. The DNA of the CDR3 is TGTGCCAGCAGTTACAGTGGGCAGCCTGGGGGGGAGCAGTACTTC.

This clone was seen more than once but under ten times. The rearrangement uses TRBV7-2 and TRBJ1-1, with D possibly being TRBD1 (6 bases). The CDR3 totals 15 residues. With 5 bases removed from V and 5 bases from J, the gap between germline ends came to 18 bases. The germline V gene encodes CDR1 SGHTA and CDR2 FQGNSA. The CDR3, as DNA: TGTGCCAGCAGCCGAGGAACAGGGATGGGTACTGAAGCTTTCTTT. Residues: CASSRGTGMGTEAFF.

The chain couples TRBV7-3 to TRBJ2-1, with 12 bases lining up with TRBD2. J was trimmed by 7 bases and V by 1 base; bases with no gene match: 2. Germline V gene lookup returns CDR1 SGHTA and CDR2 FQGTGA. CDR3 length: 15 amino acids. Written as DNA, the CDR3 is TGTGCCAGCAGCTTAAGACTAGCGGGAGATAATGAGCAGTTCTTC. The encoded protein is CASSLRLAGDNEQFF.

The rearrangement joins TRBV27 to TRBJ2-1, with TRBD2 matching over 9 bases. This CDR3 region has 15 residues. V lost 2 bases and J lost 6; bases outside the gene matches: 5. The germline V gene encodes CDR1 MNHEY and CDR2 SMNVEV (reference sequence). The CDR3 sequence: CASSLGGRALNEQFF. CDR3 coding DNA: TGTGCCAGCAGTTTAGGCGGGAGGGCGCTCAATGAGCAGTTCTTC.

This chain uses TRBV27 with TRBJ2-3; TRBD2 matches at 10 bases. Unmatched junction bases numbered 6, after V lost 5 bases and J lost 4 bases. Looked up from germline, CDR1 is MNHEY and CDR2 is SMNVEV (reference sequence). This CDR3 comprises 15 residues. DNA of the CDR3: TGTGCCAGCAGTCTCCGACTAGCGGGCGCAGATACGCAGTATTTT. Protein sequence: CASSLRLAGADTQYF.

The chain couples TRBV28 to TRBJ1-5, with unresolved D. CDR1 and CDR2 (germline): MDHEN, SYDVKM. There are 13 residues in the CDR3. V was clipped by 6 bases and J by 5 bases, with 11 bases between them. CDR3: CASSRGLDQPQHF. CDR3 DNA: TGTGCCAGCAGCCGAGGTTTGGATCAGCCCCAGCATTTT.

V usage is TRBV7-8 and J usage is TRBJ2-1; 7 bases line up with TRBD2. Losses at the gene ends were 4 bases for V and 6 bases for J; bases not matched to a gene: 12. From germline, CDR1 is SGHVS and CDR2 FQNEAQ. CDR3 size: 16 residues. CDR3 residues: CASSSRTGGSVNEQFF. CDR3 nucleotide sequence: TGTGCCAGCAGCTCCCGTACGGGAGGATCTGTCAATGAGCAGTTCTTC.

The chain employs TRBV2 and TRBJ2-5; TRBD2 matches at 7 bases. Germline-derived CDR1 and CDR2 are SNHLY and FYNNEI. The CDR3 covers 15 residues. The junction had 12 bases not matched to a gene; V was cut back by 6 bases and J by 5 bases. The chain's CDR3 is CASREVGGSKETQYF. The CDR3 coding sequence is TGTGCCAGCAGGGAGGTGGGAGGGAGTAAGGAGACCCAGTACTTC. Based on the CDR3 plus reference TRBV2 and TRBJ2-5, the full variable domain is EPEVTQTPSHQVTQMGQEVILRCVPISNHLYFYWYRQILGQKVEFLVSFYNNEISEKSEIFDDQFSVERPDGSNFTLKIRSTKLEDSAMYFCASREVGGSKETQYFGPGTRLLVL.

The V call is TRBV10-1, the J call TRBJ2-3, with 9 bases matching TRBD1. Germline V gene sequence: CDR1 WNHNN, CDR2 SYGVQD (reference sequence). The V gene end was trimmed by 4 bases and the J gene end by 4 bases; junction bases not matched to a gene: 6. CDR3 length: 15 amino acids. This CDR3 is CASSGTGVRPDTQYF. The CDR3 nucleotides read TGCGCCAGCAGTGGGACAGGGGTTCGACCAGATACGCAGTATTTT.

The chain is built from TRBV6-6 and TRBJ1-5; D gene unclear. CDR1 is MNHNY, CDR2 SVGAGI, per germline (reference sequence). This CDR3 contains 15 residues. Trimming took 2 bases from V and 0 from J, leaving 8 bases between them. The CDR3 loop is CASSYGGDSNQPQHF. The CDR3 region has the DNA TGTGCCAGCAGTTACGGCGGGGATAGCAATCAGCCCCAGCATTTT.

The DNA of the CDR3 is TGTGCCAGCATCCCAGTGGCTAGCGGGAGTGCCGAGCAGTACTTC. This translates into CASIPVASGSAEQYF. V usage is TRBV7-6 and J usage is TRBJ2-7; 10 nucleotides line up with TRBD2. The CDR3 spans 15 residues. The ends lost 7 bases at V and 6 bases at J; junction bases unmatched: 12. Germline-derived CDR1 and CDR2 are SGHVS and FNYEAQ.

The chain is built from TRBV11-2 and TRBJ2-3, with D possibly matching TRBD2 (6 bases). Germline CDR1 is SGHAT and CDR2 is FQNNGV. The V end lost 2 bases, the J end lost 2 bases, and 8 bases lay between the germline ends. CDR3 length: 14 residues. For the CDR3, the DNA is TGTGCCAGCAGCTTACAGCGGGCCACAGATACGCAGTATTTT. This encodes CASSLQRATDTQYF.

The sample holds one count of this clone. The V call is TRBV2, the J call TRBJ2-7; D might be TRBD1 (6 bases). This CDR3 contains 11 residues. With 8 bases removed from V and 9 bases from J, the gap between germline ends came to 14 bases. Germline CDR1 is SNHLY and CDR2 is FYNNEI. CDR3 DNA sequence: TGTGCCAGCGTTTTTTTGACAGGGCAGTACTTC. Protein product: CASVFLTGQYF.

The chain carries TRBV11-2 and TRBJ2-7; a weak D match, TRBD1 (6 bases). With 5 bases removed from V and 4 bases from J, the gap between germline ends came to 18 bases. Germline V CDR1 and CDR2: SGHAT, FQNNGV. The CDR3 is 15 amino acids. Here the CDR3 reads CASSPDRRPVYEQYF. Here the CDR3 DNA reads TGTGCCAGCAGCCCAGACAGGCGTCCCGTTTACGAGCAGTACTTC.

This chain links TRBV10-3 with TRBJ2-6, with 7 bases matching TRBD1. The CDR3 runs 17 residues. Germline CDR1 ENHRY, CDR2 SYGVKD. V was pared by 6 bases and J by 0 bases, with 8 bases of the junction left unmatched. This chain's CDR3 is CAIRAGTVPSGANVLTF. The CDR3 DNA is TGTGCCATCAGGGCCGGGACAGTACCCTCTGGGGCCAACGTCCTGACTTTC.

This clone occurred a few times. The chain combines TRBV28 with TRBJ2-2; 16 bases match TRBD2. Germline trimming cut 6 bases from V and 8 bases from J; bases unmatched to any gene: 9. The CDR3 spans 17 residues. Per germline, CDR1 MDHEN and CDR2 SYDVKM. The CDR3 sequence: CASRLGTSGRAGGELFF. The DNA of the CDR3 is TGTGCCAGCAGACTCGGGACTAGCGGGAGGGCCGGGGGGGAGCTGTTTTTT.

V usage is TRBV9 and J usage is TRBJ2-3, with D perhaps matching TRBD2 (5 bases). CDR1 and CDR2 (germline): SGDLS, YYNGEE. V was trimmed by 1 base and J by 1 base, leaving 10 bases between them. The CDR3 runs to 15 residues. CDR3 region: CASSVSVGGTDTQYF. CDR3 in DNA: TGTGCCAGCAGCGTATCGGTGGGAGGCACAGATACGCAGTATTTT.

The gene calls are TRBV2 and TRBJ1-4, with 8 bases fitting TRBD1. Germline values: CDR1 SNHLY, CDR2 FYNNEI. V lost 5 bases, J lost 8 bases, and 7 bases stayed unmatched. The CDR3 is made up of 14 amino acids. The chain's CDR3 is CASSTTGVVEKLFF. CDR3 coding DNA: TGTGCCAGCAGTACGACAGGGGTGGTAGAAAAACTGTTTTTT.

V and J are TRBV6-6 and TRBJ2-7; 7 bases align to TRBD2. V trimming: 6 bases; J trimming: 7 bases; junction bases outside the gene matches: 12. The germline CDR1 and CDR2 sequences are MNHNY and SVGAGI (reference sequence). CDR3 length equals 14 residues. The DNA of the CDR3 is TGTGCCAGCAGCCTCCCGGGGCTGGGGGGGGAGCAGTACTTC. Amino acid sequence: CASSLPGLGGEQYF.

V and J are TRBV5-1 and TRBJ2-2; D may be TRBD2 (5 bases). The germline gives CDR1 SGHRS, CDR2 YFSETQ. The CDR3 sequence is 13 residues long. The germline V and J ends were trimmed by 4 bases and 3 bases, with 7 bases remaining between them. The CDR3 sequence is CASSGLYTGELFF. CDR3 DNA: TGCGCCAGCAGCGGACTTTACACCGGGGAGCTGTTTTTT.